This entry features one TCR beta chain sequence. The data derive from a study of T cell changes during pregnancy in multiple sclerosis. Assay: immunoSEQ multiplex PCR; the TCRdb copy retains only in-frame clones and omits some. Here the sample spans about 60,000 clones, roughly 90% being singletons. This CDR3 contains 12 residues. V dropped 6 bases and J dropped 5 bases, with 10 bases sitting between them. Germline loops: CDR1 SEHNR, CDR2 FQNEAQ (reference sequence). The chain is built from TRBV7-9 and TRBJ1-1, with unresolved D. The starting material was peripheral blood, obtained before pregnancy. The TCR was taken from a female donor with multiple sclerosis, enrolled in a pregnancy study. The CDR3, as DNA: TGTGCCAGCAGGCCTCTCGGGACTGAAGCTTTCTTT. This encodes CASRPLGTEAFF.